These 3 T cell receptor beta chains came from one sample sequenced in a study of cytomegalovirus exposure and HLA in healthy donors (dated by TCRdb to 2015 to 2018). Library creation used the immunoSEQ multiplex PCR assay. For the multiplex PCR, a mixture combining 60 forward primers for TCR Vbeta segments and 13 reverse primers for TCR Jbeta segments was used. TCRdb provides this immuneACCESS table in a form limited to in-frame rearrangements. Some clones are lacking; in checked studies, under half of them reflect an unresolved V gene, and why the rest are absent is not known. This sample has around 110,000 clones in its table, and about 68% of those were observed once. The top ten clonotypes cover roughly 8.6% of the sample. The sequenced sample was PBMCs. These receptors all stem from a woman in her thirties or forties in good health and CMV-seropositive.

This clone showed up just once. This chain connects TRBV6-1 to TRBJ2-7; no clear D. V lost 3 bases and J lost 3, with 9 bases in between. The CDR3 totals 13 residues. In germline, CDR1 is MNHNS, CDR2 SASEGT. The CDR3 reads CASSEVISYEQYF. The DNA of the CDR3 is TGTGCCAGCAGTGAGGTGATTAGCTACGAGCAGTACTTC.

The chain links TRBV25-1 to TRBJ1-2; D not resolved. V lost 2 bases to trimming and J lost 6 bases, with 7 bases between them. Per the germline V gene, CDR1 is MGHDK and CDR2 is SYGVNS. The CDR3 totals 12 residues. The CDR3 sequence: CASSEGGNGYTF. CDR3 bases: TGTGCCAGCAGTGAAGGAGGGAATGGCTACACCTTC.

This chain's CDR3 is CASARREGDTQYF. The CDR3, as DNA: TGTGCCAGCGCTAGGCGGGAGGGTGATACGCAGTATTTT. This sequence joins TRBV7-2 and TRBJ2-3, with 9 bases aligning to TRBD2. The CDR3 contains 13 residues. V shed 8 bases, J shed 6 bases, and the junction held 6 bases outside the gene matches. CDR1 and CDR2 (germline): SGHTA, FQGNSA.